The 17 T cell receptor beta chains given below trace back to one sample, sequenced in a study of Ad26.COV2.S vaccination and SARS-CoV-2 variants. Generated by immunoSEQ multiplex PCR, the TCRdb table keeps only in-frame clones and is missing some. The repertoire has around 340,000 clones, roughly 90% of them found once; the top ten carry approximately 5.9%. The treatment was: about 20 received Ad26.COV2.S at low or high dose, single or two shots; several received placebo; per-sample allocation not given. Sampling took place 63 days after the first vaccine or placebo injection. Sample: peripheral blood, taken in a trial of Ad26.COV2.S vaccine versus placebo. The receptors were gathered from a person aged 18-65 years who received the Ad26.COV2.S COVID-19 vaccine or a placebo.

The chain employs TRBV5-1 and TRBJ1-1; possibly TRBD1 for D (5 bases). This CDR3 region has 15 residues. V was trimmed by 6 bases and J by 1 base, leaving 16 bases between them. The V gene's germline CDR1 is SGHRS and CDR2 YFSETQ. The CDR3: CASTPGDRKNTEAFF. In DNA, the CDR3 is TGCGCCAGCACCCCTGGGGACCGGAAGAACACTGAAGCTTTCTTT.

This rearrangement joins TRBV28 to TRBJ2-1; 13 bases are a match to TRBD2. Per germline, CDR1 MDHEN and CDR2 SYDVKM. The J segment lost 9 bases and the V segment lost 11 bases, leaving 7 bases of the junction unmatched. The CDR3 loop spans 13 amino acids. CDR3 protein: CAAGTSGIGEQFF. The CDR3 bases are TGTGCCGCCGGGACTAGCGGGATCGGTGAGCAGTTCTTC.

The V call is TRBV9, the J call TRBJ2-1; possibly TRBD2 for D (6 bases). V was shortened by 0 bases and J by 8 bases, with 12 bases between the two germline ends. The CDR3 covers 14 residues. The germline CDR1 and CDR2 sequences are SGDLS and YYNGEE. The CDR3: CASSVEGWGDEQFF. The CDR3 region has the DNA TGTGCCAGCAGCGTAGAAGGTTGGGGGGATGAGCAGTTCTTC.

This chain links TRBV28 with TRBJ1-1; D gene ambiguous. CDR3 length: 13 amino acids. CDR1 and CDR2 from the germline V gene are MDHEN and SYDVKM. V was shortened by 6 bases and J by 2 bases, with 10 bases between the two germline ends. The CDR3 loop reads CASRLTDNTEAFF. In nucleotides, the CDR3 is TGTGCCAGCAGGTTGACTGATAACACTGAAGCTTTCTTT.

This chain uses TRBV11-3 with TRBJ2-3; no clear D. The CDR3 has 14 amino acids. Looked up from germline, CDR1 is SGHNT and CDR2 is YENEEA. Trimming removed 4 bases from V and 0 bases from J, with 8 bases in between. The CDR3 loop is CASSYGSSTDTQYF. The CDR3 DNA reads TGTGCCAGCAGCTATGGCAGTAGCACAGATACGCAGTATTTT.

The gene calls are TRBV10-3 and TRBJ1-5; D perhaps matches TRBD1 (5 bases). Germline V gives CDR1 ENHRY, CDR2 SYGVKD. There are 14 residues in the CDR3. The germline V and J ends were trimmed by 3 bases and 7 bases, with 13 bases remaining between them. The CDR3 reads CAISDGGGYQPQHF. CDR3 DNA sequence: TGTGCCATCAGTGATGGGGGTGGATACCAGCCCCAGCATTTT.

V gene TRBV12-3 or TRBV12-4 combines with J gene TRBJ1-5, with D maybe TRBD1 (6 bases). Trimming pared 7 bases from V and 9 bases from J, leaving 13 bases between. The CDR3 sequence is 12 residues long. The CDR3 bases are TGTGCCAGCACCGCATTACAGGGGCCCCAGCATTTT. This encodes CASTALQGPQHF.

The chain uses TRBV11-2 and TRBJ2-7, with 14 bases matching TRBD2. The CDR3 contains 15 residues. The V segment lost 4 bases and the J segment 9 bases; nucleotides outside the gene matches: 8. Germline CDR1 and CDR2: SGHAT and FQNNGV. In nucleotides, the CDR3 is TGTGCCAGCAGCTCCCGGGGGACTAGCGGGAGTTGGCAGTACTTC. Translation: CASSSRGTSGSWQYF. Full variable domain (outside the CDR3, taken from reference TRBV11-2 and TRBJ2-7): EAGVAQSPRYKIIEKRQSVAFWCNPISGHATLYWYQQILGQGPKLLIQFQNNGVVDDSQLPKDRFSAERLKGVDSTLKIQPAKLEDSAVYLCASSSRGTSGSWQYFGPGTRLTVT.

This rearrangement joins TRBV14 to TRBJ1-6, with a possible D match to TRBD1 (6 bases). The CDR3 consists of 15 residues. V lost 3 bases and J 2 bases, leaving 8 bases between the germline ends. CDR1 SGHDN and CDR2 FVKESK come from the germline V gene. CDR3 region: CASSQDSTYNSPLHF. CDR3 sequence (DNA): TGTGCCAGCAGCCAGGACAGTACCTATAATTCACCCCTCCACTTT.

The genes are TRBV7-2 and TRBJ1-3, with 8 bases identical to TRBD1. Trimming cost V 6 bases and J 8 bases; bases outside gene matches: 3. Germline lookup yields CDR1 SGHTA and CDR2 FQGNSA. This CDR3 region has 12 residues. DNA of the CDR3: TGTGCCAGCAGGACGACAGGGGACACCATATATTTT. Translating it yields CASRTTGDTIYF.

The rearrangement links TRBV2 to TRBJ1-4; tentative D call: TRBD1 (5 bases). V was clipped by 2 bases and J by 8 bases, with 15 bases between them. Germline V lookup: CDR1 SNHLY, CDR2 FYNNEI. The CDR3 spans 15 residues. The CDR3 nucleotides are TGTGCCAGCAGTGAACAGGGTCTGGAATGGGAAAAACTGTTTTTT. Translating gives CASSEQGLEWEKLFF. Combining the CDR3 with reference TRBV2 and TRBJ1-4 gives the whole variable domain EPEVTQTPSHQVTQMGQEVILRCVPISNHLYFYWYRQILGQKVEFLVSFYNNEISEKSEIFDDQFSVERPDGSNFTLKIRSTKLEDSAMYFCASSEQGLEWEKLFFGSGTQLSVL.

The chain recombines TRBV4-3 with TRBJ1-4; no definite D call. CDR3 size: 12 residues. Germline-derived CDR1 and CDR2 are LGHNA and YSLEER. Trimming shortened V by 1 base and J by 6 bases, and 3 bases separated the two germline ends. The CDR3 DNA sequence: TGCGCCAGCAGCCAAGTGGATGAAAAACTGTTTTTT. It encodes CASSQVDEKLFF.

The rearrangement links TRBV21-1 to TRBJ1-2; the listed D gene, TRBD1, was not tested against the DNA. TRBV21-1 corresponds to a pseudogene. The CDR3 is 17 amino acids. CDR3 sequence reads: CASSTKVQSGTDYGYTF. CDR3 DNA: TGTGCCAGCAGCACAAAGGTTCAATCCGGGACAGACTATGGCTACACCTTC.

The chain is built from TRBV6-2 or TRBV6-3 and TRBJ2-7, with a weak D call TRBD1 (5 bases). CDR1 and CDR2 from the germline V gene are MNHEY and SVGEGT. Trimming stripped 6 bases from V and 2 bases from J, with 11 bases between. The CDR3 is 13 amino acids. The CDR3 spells CASSHDSTYEQYF. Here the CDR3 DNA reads TGTGCCAGCAGCCATGACAGTACCTACGAGCAGTACTTC.

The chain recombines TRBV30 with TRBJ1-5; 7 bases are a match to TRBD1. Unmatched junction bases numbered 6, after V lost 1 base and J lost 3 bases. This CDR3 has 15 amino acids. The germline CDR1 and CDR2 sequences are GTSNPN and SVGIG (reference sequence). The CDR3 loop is CAWSDGQANNQPQHF. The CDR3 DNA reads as TGTGCCTGGAGTGACGGACAGGCTAACAATCAGCCCCAGCATTTT.

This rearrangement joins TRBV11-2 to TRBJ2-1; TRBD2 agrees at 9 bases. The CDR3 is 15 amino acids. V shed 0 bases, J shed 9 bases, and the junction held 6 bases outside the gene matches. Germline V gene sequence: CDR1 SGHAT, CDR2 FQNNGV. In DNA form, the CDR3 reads TGTGCCAGCAGCTTAGAGAGCGGGAGGAACGGTGAGCAGTTCTTC. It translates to CASSLESGRNGEQFF.

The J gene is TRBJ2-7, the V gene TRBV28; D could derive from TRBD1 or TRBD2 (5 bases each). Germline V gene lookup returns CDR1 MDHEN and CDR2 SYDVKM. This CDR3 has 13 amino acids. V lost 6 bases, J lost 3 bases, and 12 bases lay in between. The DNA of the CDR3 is TGTGCCAGCAGAACCGGGACGTTCTACGAGCAGTACTTC. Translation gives CASRTGTFYEQYF.